A single sample gave rise to the 21 T cell receptor beta chains below, sequenced in a study of Graves' ophthalmopathy and Graves' hyperthyroidism. As the template, RNA transcripts were used to amplify TCR beta CDR3 regions. Scientists carried out first-round RT-PCR using HTBI primers and then a second-round multiplex PCR. Each CDR3 protein gets one entry after TCRdb re-called the multiplex PCR reads with MiXCR. The sample lists about 480,000 distinct CDR3 sequences; 13% to 15% were seen once. The sample comprised blood. Receptors originate from a woman in her thirties with Graves' ophthalmopathy.

This clonotype came up many times. This rearrangement joins TRBV6-5 to TRBJ2-6; D not resolved. Trimming took 4 bases from V and 0 from J, leaving 7 bases between them. Germline V gene sequence: CDR1 MNHEY, CDR2 SVGAGI. The CDR3 loop spans 15 amino acids. In DNA, the CDR3 is TGTGCCAGCAGTTTCGACCCCTCTGGGGCCAACGTCCTGACTTTC. Its translation: CASSFDPSGANVLTF.

This clonotype came up many times. The V and J genes are TRBV15 and TRBJ1-5; TRBD1 is a possible D gene (5 bases). Germline V lookup: CDR1 LNHNV, CDR2 YYDKDF (reference sequence). Trimming left V 1 base short and J 3 bases short, with 16 bases between. The CDR3 is 17 amino acids. The CDR3 nucleotides read TGTGCCACCAGCAGAGCCACAGGATCGGGGACCAATCAGCCCCAGCATTTT. Amino acid sequence: CATSRATGSGTNQPQHF. The full variable domain, its missing parts supplied by reference TRBV15 and TRBJ1-5, is DAMVIQNPRYQVTQFGKPVTLSCSQTLNHNVMYWYQQKSSQAPKLLFHYYDKDFNNEADTPDNFQSRRPNTSFCFLDIRSPGLGDTAMYLCATSRATGSGTNQPQHFGDGTRLSIL.

On this clonotype itself: A much larger clone differs from this one at a single base, so this may be a read error. The chain recombines TRBV19 with TRBJ2-2; 9 bases are shared with TRBD1. Germline lookup yields CDR1 LNHDA and CDR2 SQIVND (reference sequence). V was pared by 3 bases and J by 2 bases, with 7 bases of the junction left unmatched. The CDR3 sequence is 17 residues long. The CDR3 sequence: CASSMGPGQGNTGELFF. CDR3 bases: TGTGCCAGTAGTATGGGTCCGGGACAGGGTAACACCGGGGAGCTGTTTTTT.

The chain links TRBV5-6 to TRBJ1-5; 7 bases map to TRBD1. The CDR3 length is 14 residues. Germline values: CDR1 SGHDT, CDR2 YYEEEE. The ends lost 1 base at V and 4 bases at J; junction bases unmatched: 2. Here the CDR3 reads CASSLYRGNQPQHF. The CDR3 DNA reads TGTGCCAGCAGCTTGTACAGGGGTAATCAGCCCCAGCATTTT.

This clonotype was recorded many times. V gene TRBV28 combines with J gene TRBJ2-3; 9 bases agree with TRBD2. CDR3 length: 16 residues. Losses at the gene ends were 3 bases for V and 1 base for J; bases not matched to a gene: 5. Germline V gene sequence: CDR1 MDHEN, CDR2 SYDVKM. The CDR3 bases are TGTGCCAGCAGTTTTATTAAGCGGGGGGGCACAGATACGCAGTATTTT. Encoded protein: CASSFIKRGGTDTQYF.

This clonotype was recorded at least ten times. The rearrangement uses TRBV30 and TRBJ1-2, with D unresolved. CDR3 length equals 11 residues. CDR1 is GTSNPN, CDR2 SVGIG, per germline (reference sequence). V lost 3 bases and J 14 bases, leaving 16 bases between the germline ends. CDR3 nucleotide sequence: TGTGCCTGGAGGGAAGGTGGACCAGAGACCTTC. It yields the protein CAWREGGPETF.

This clonotype has ten or more counts. V usage is TRBV6-1 and J usage is TRBJ2-7; possibly TRBD1 or TRBD2 for D (5 bases each). Trimming shortened V by 6 bases and J by 2 bases, and 14 bases separated the two germline ends. Looked up from germline, CDR1 is MNHNS and CDR2 is SASEGT. This CDR3 has 14 amino acids. The CDR3 loop reads CASRTWDGTYEQYF. The CDR3 region has the DNA TGTGCCAGCAGGACTTGGGACGGAACCTACGAGCAGTACTTC.

The table lists this clonotype with many counts. The rearrangement joins TRBV6-5 to TRBJ2-7; 7 positions match TRBD1. Unmatched junction bases numbered 11, after V lost 6 bases and J lost 6 bases. The V gene's germline CDR1 is MNHEY and CDR2 SVGAGI. This CDR3 has 14 residues. The CDR3 spells CASRPNDREGEQYF. The CDR3 nucleotides are TGTGCCAGCAGACCCAATGACAGGGAAGGCGAGCAGTACTTC.

This clonotype was counted at least ten times. The rearrangement uses TRBV20-1 and TRBJ1-2, with 9 bases lining up with TRBD1. Germline V gives CDR1 DFQATT, CDR2 SNEGSKA (reference sequence). The trim removed 1 base at V and 6 bases at J, leaving 9 bases unmatched. The CDR3 is made up of 15 amino acids. The DNA of the CDR3 is TGCAGTGCTAGAGCCCCCGGGACAGGGCTGGATGGCTACACCTTC. It translates to CSARAPGTGLDGYTF.

This clonotype was seen ten or more times. The CDR3 here is CASSLLAGDGELFF. The CDR3 region has the DNA TGTGCCAGCAGCCTCCTAGCGGGAGACGGGGAGCTGTTTTTT. The rearrangement links TRBV4-2 to TRBJ2-2; 10 nucleotides match TRBD2. V shed 4 bases, J shed 7 bases, and the junction held 3 bases outside the gene matches. CDR1 and CDR2 from the germline V gene are LGHNA and YNFKEQ. The CDR3 extends over 14 amino acids.

This clonotype was detected many times. CDR3 region: CASFLGTEAFF. Here the CDR3 DNA reads TGTGCCAGCTTTCTTGGCACTGAAGCTTTCTTT. The chain recombines TRBV6-5 with TRBJ1-1; unclear D gene. The CDR3 extends over 11 amino acids. Trimming took 8 bases from V and 4 from J, leaving 8 bases between them. Germline V gene sequence: CDR1 MNHEY, CDR2 SVGAGI.

The chain combines TRBV12-3 or TRBV12-4 with TRBJ2-5; TRBD2 agrees at 7 bases. The V and J ends lost 3 bases and 3 bases, in that order; junction bases with no gene match: 7. CDR3 length: 15 amino acids. The CDR3 region has the DNA TGTGCCAGCAGTTTCGGGGAGGGCCGGGAAGAGACCCAGTACTTC. Translated, it gives CASSFGEGREETQYF.

This clonotype was counted at least ten times. The chain employs TRBV27 and TRBJ2-7; weak D call: TRBD1 (6 bases). The V end lost 0 bases, the J end lost 0 bases, and 12 bases lay between the germline ends. The length of the CDR3 is 16 residues. Per the germline V gene, CDR1 is MNHEY and CDR2 is SMNVEV (reference sequence). CDR3 nucleotides: TGTGCCAGCAGTTTATCTGCCAGGGGTCCCTCCTACGAGCAGTACTTC. It yields the protein CASSLSARGPSYEQYF.

In this sample, this clonotype turned up many times. CDR3 region: CASGGTAARVNYGYTF. The CDR3 DNA sequence: TGTGCCAGCGGGGGGACAGCAGCCCGAGTTAACTATGGCTACACCTTC. V usage is TRBV6-1 and J usage is TRBJ1-2, with 7 bases that match TRBD1. With 8 bases clipped from V and 1 base from J, the junction kept 13 bases outside the gene matches. This CDR3 comprises 16 residues. Germline V gene lookup returns CDR1 MNHNS and CDR2 SASEGT.

The V gene is TRBV7-8, the J gene TRBJ2-5, with TRBD2 matching over 12 bases. This CDR3 is built from 19 residues. Looked up from germline, CDR1 is SGHVS and CDR2 is FQNEAQ. V trimming: 5 bases; J trimming: 2 bases; junction bases outside the gene matches: 15. DNA for the CDR3: TGTGCCAGCAGCCTTATCAGGACTAGCGGGGTTGGGGATCAAGAGACCCAGTACTTC. As protein: CASSLIRTSGVGDQETQYF.

The table lists this clonotype with many counts. The CDR3 region is CSAPHSQLVGEQYF. The CDR3 bases are TGCAGTGCTCCCCACTCCCAACTAGTTGGGGAGCAGTACTTC. The chain uses TRBV20-1 and TRBJ2-7, with D perhaps TRBD2 (5 bases). This CDR3 region has 14 residues. Germline lookup yields CDR1 DFQATT and CDR2 SNEGSKA (reference sequence). Trimming removed 5 bases from V and 7 bases from J, with 21 bases in between.

The chain joins TRBV12-3 or TRBV12-4 to TRBJ2-7; D gene ambiguous. V was clipped by 6 bases and J by 2 bases, with 8 bases between them. The CDR3 runs to 12 residues. CDR3 in amino acids: CASSWAPYEQYF. DNA of the CDR3: TGTGCCAGCAGCTGGGCCCCCTACGAGCAGTACTTC.

This clonotype was detected many times. V gene TRBV6-2 or TRBV6-3 combines with J gene TRBJ1-1, with D uncertain. The V end was cut by 2 bases, the J end by 1 base, with 5 bases between. CDR1 and CDR2 (germline): MNHEY, SVGEGT. This CDR3 comprises 13 residues. This chain's CDR3 is CASSYLQNTEAFF. The CDR3 DNA sequence: TGTGCCAGCAGTTACCTACAGAACACTGAAGCTTTCTTT.

This clonotype was detected many times. The rearrangement uses TRBV6-1 and TRBJ2-2; no firm D call. Trimming left V 1 base short and J 5 bases short, with 11 bases between. Germline V gene sequence: CDR1 MNHNS, CDR2 SASEGT. The CDR3 is made up of 15 amino acids. CDR3 loop: CASSEGERETGELFF. DNA for the CDR3: TGTGCCAGCAGTGAAGGAGAAAGGGAAACCGGGGAGCTGTTTTTT.

Concerning this clonotype itself: Mismatch with germline at one junction end may stem from a read error. The chain is built from TRBV6-2 or TRBV6-3 and TRBJ1-5; 12 bases fit TRBD1. The germline V gene has CDR1 MNHEY and CDR2 SVGEGT. This CDR3 is built from 18 residues. The CDR3 DNA sequence: TGTGCCAGCACTACCGGGGGACAGGGGGCGCTAGGCAATCAGCCTCAGCATTTT. It is translated as CASTTGGQGALGNQPQHF.

In this sample, this clonotype turned up many times. V and J are TRBV30 and TRBJ1-6; unclear D gene. Trimming removed 3 bases from V and 0 bases from J, with 6 bases in between. The germline V gene has CDR1 GTSNPN and CDR2 SVGIG (reference sequence). The CDR3 totals 14 residues. In nucleotides, the CDR3 is TGTGCCTGGAGGGATAGCTCCTATAATTCACCCCTCCACTTT. Amino acid sequence: CAWRDSSYNSPLHF. Based on the CDR3 plus reference TRBV30 and TRBJ1-6, the full variable domain is SQTIHQWPATLVQPVGSPLSLECTVEGTSNPNLYWYRQAAGRGLQLLFYSVGIGQISSEVPQNLSASRPQDRQFILSSKKLLLSDSGFYLCAWRDSSYNSPLHFGNGTRLTVT.